This T cell receptor (beta chain) was found in a study of PD-1 blockade in mismatch repair-deficient tumors (dated by TCRdb to about 2017). In the study overall: Between late 2013 and September 2016, the trial enrolled 85 to 100 consecutive patients with over 10 mismatch repair-deficient cancer types, every one of whom had been previously treated and was progressing. Tumor-associated T cell clones were tracked in the peripheral blood of patients responding to PD-1 blockade by deep sequencing of TCR CDR3 regions. General findings and caveats noted by the study authors: Clones residing in the tumor, which were often undetectable in blood before treatment, expanded quickly after pembrolizumab and then contracted, generally before radiologic responses.

The library was produced with the immunoSEQ multiplex PCR assay. TCRdb holds this immuneACCESS table with in-frame rearrangements only. Some clones are missing; in checked studies, unresolved V genes explain under half, and the rest has no known cause. The sample includes tens of thousands of clones, with 60% to 80% observed a single time. About 5% of the sample belongs to the ten largest clones. The CDR3 holds 13 amino acids from the cysteine to the phenylalanine. The retained sequence is limited to the CDR3, 39 bases, with the frame set at the first base. V is shortened by 0 bases, J by 4 bases, and the region joining them spans 5 bases. Looking up the germline V gene yields CDR1 SGHRS and CDR2 YFSETQ. Mismatch repair deficiency was established in every enrolled patient by polymerase chain reaction or immunohistochemistry. A few patients who responded to pembrolizumab therapy underwent TCR sequencing. The phase II trial prospectively evaluated PD-1 blockade with pembrolizumab in advanced mismatch repair-deficient cancers, independent of tissue of origin. Peripheral blood T cell samples were gathered serially, both before PD-1 blockade started and at multiple time points afterward. Blood sampling times were reported as weeks after the first pembrolizumab dose.

On this clone: Its antigen remains unidentified. No much larger clone is present one base from it, and per-base qualities are unavailable.

This sample comprised peripheral blood, obtained 2 weeks after starting pembrolizumab. The V gene is TRBV5-1 and the J gene is TRBJ1-3; a confident D gene designation cannot be given. The source is an adult with mismatch repair-deficient cancer. The CDR3 protein sequence reads: CASSLEPGNTIYF. The DNA sequence reads TGCGCCAGCAGCTTGGAACCGGGAAACACCATATATTTT.